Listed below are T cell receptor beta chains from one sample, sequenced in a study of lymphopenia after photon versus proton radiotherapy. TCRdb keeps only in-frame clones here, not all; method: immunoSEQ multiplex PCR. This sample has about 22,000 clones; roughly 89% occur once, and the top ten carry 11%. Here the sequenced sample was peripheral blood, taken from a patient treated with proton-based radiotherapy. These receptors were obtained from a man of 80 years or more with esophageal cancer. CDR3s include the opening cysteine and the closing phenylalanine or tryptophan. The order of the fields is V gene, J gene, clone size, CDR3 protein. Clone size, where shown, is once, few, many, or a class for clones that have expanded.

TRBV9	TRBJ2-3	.	CASSGWDSKGTDTQYF
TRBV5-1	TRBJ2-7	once	CASSLFSGGTYEQYF
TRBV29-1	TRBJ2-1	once	CSVPTPVNEQFF
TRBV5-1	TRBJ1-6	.	CASRTGRDSPLHF
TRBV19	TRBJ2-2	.	CASSIRGLGELFF
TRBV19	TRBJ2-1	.	CASSKPLGQGSSDEQFF
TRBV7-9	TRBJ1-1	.	CASSPSGTTEAFF
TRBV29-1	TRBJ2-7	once	CSVVAKDGYYEQYF
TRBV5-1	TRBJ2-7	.	CASRATGGHPYEQYF
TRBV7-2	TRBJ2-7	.	CASSLVVTGAEQYF
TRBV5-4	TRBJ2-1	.	CASSFGSSDFGNEQFF
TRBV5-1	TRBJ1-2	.	CASSLGQGQGYTF